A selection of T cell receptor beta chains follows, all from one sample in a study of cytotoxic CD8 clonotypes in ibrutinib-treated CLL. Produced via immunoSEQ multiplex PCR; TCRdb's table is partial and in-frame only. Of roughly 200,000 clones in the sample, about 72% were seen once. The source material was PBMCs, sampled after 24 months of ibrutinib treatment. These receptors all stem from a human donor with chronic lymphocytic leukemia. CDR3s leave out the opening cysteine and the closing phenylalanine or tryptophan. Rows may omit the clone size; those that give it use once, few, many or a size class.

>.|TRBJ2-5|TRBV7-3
ASSLISGRETQY
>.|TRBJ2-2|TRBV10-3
AISGLAANTGELF
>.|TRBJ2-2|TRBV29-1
SVKKGGTNTGELF
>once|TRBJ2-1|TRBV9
ASSVASSYNEQF
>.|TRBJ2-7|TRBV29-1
SARGRLAMGEQY
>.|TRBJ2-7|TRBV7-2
ASSLTYEQY
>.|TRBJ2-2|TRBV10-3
AIRNSGRNTGELF
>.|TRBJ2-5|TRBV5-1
ASTGSRETQY
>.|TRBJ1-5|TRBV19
ASSLIRVTRNQPQH
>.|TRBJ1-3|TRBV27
ASKTTSGNTIY
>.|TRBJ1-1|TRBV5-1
ASSTAGGNTEAF
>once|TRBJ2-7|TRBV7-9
ASSVSRGLYEQY
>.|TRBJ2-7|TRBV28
ASRGLAGVYEQY
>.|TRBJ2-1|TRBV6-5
ASRGVRLYEQF
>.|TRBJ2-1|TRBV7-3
ASSLQGADEQF
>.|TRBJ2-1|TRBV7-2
ASSPGTSGSLYNEQF
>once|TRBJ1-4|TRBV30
AWSGIQFNEKLF
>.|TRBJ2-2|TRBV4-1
ASSQESLWTGELF
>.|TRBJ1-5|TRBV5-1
ASSLDGSNQPQH
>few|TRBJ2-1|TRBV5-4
ASSFETSGNEQF
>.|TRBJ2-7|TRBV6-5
ASSHGQGYEQY
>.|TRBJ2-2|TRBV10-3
AISETTGELF
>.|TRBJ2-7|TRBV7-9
ASSQGEGAGAVYEQY
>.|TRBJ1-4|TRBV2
ASSEALKRTGEKLF
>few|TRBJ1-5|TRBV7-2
ASSDGTPGNQPQH